These T cell receptor beta chains were read from a single sample in a study of blood T cell repertoires in COVID-19. Sequencing used immunoSEQ multiplex PCR; TCRdb keeps in-frame clones, though not all of them. The sample includes approximately 220,000 clones, roughly four fifths of them seen just once. What was sequenced was PBMCs or T cells enriched from blood (not recorded which). The receptors here all came from a woman aged 45 to 65 who had been exposed to COVID-19. Both conserved end residues are part of each CDR3. A D gene is named only where the DNA matches it firmly. Rows may omit the clone size; those that give it use once, few, many or a size class.

abundance: .; d_gene: TRBD1; j_gene: TRBJ1-2; v_gene: TRBV9; CDR3aa: CASSSQGGIVNYGYTF; CDR3nt: TGTGCCAGCAGTAGCCAGGGGGGAATCGTCAACTATGGCTACACCTTC
abundance: once; d_gene: .; j_gene: TRBJ2-7; v_gene: TRBV6-2/TRBV6-3; CDR3aa: CASSYVGADYSYEQYF; CDR3nt: TGTGCCAGCAGTTACGTAGGGGCGGACTACTCCTACGAGCAGTACTTC
abundance: once; d_gene: TRBD2; j_gene: TRBJ2-1; v_gene: TRBV28; CDR3aa: CASSSLTGGKRRFF; CDR3nt: TGTGCCAGCAGTTCCCTAACCGGGGGGAAGCGTCGGTTCTTC
abundance: once; d_gene: TRBD1; j_gene: TRBJ1-1; v_gene: TRBV3-1/TRBV3-2; CDR3aa: CASSQPTGTGVTEAFF; CDR3nt: TGTGCCAGCAGCCAACCTACCGGGACAGGGGTCACTGAAGCTTTCTTT
abundance: .; d_gene: TRBD1; j_gene: TRBJ1-1; v_gene: TRBV23-1; CDR3aa: CASSPGQEMNTEAFF; CDR3nt: TGCGCCAGCAGTCCGGGACAGGAGATGAACACTGAAGCTTTCTTT
abundance: .; d_gene: TRBD1; j_gene: TRBJ2-5; v_gene: TRBV6-5; CDR3aa: CASRTGLQTQYF; CDR3nt: TGTGCCAGCAGGACAGGGCTACAGACCCAGTACTTC
abundance: .; d_gene: .; j_gene: TRBJ2-7; v_gene: TRBV13; CDR3aa: CASSSARGKQYF; CDR3nt: TGTGCCAGCAGCTCCGCCAGGGGTAAGCAGTACTTC
abundance: .; d_gene: .; j_gene: TRBJ2-2; v_gene: TRBV30; CDR3aa: CAYQQGRTGELFF; CDR3nt: TGTGCCTACCAACAGGGACGGACCGGGGAGCTGTTTTTT
abundance: .; d_gene: TRBD2; j_gene: TRBJ2-3; v_gene: TRBV7-9; CDR3aa: CASSLGIAGGEDTQYF; CDR3nt: TGTGCCAGCAGCTTAGGTATAGCGGGGGGTGAAGATACGCAGTATTTT
abundance: .; d_gene: .; j_gene: TRBJ2-5; v_gene: TRBV5-5; CDR3aa: CASSLGPSRETQYF; CDR3nt: TGTGCCAGCAGCTTGGGGCCCTCTAGGGAGACCCAGTACTTC
abundance: .; d_gene: TRBD1; j_gene: TRBJ2-1; v_gene: TRBV27; CDR3aa: CASSSSQGTGGVRSYNEQFF; CDR3nt: TGTGCCAGCAGTTCTAGTCAAGGGACAGGGGGGGTGAGGTCCTACAATGAGCAGTTCTTC
abundance: .; d_gene: .; j_gene: TRBJ1-1; v_gene: TRBV29-1; CDR3aa: CSVEGRMNTEAFF; CDR3nt: TGCAGCGTTGAAGGCAGGATGAACACTGAAGCTTTCTTT
abundance: few; d_gene: .; j_gene: TRBJ2-2; v_gene: TRBV28; CDR3aa: CASLAGNTGELFF; CDR3nt: TGTGCCAGTCTTGCAGGGAACACCGGGGAGCTGTTTTTT
abundance: .; d_gene: .; j_gene: TRBJ2-1; v_gene: TRBV15; CDR3aa: CATSKYRVSNEQFF; CDR3nt: TGTGCCACCAGCAAGTATCGGGTATCCAATGAGCAGTTCTTC
abundance: .; d_gene: .; j_gene: TRBJ2-1; v_gene: TRBV16; CDR3aa: CASSQSAANEQFF; CDR3nt: TGTGCCAGCAGCCAATCCGCGGCTAATGAGCAGTTCTTC
abundance: .; d_gene: .; j_gene: TRBJ1-1; v_gene: TRBV7-6; CDR3aa: CASSLGGGGTEAFF; CDR3nt: TGTGCCAGCAGCTTAGGGGGGGGAGGTACTGAAGCTTTCTTT
abundance: many; d_gene: TRBD1; j_gene: TRBJ1-2; v_gene: TRBV5-5; CDR3aa: CASSERQGRGYTF; CDR3nt: TGTGCCAGCAGCGAACGACAGGGTCGGGGCTACACCTTC
abundance: .; d_gene: .; j_gene: TRBJ1-1; v_gene: TRBV15; CDR3aa: CATSSLGQTEAFF; CDR3nt: TGTGCCACCAGCAGCCTCGGACAGACGGAAGCTTTCTTT
abundance: .; d_gene: .; j_gene: TRBJ2-7; v_gene: TRBV2; CDR3aa: CASSASRGSSYEQYF; CDR3nt: TGTGCCAGCAGTGCCTCCCGGGGTTCGTCCTACGAGCAGTACTTC
abundance: .; d_gene: .; j_gene: TRBJ1-1; v_gene: TRBV9; CDR3aa: CASSVATGSTEAFF; CDR3nt: TGTGCCAGCAGCGTAGCTACGGGGAGCACTGAAGCTTTCTTT
abundance: .; d_gene: .; j_gene: TRBJ1-6; v_gene: TRBV9; CDR3aa: CASSVTGLGSPLHF; CDR3nt: TGTGCCAGCAGCGTTACAGGGTTGGGGTCACCCCTCCACTTT
abundance: .; d_gene: .; j_gene: TRBJ1-1; v_gene: TRBV3-1/TRBV3-2; CDR3aa: CASSQVDSRNTEAFF; CDR3nt: TGTGCCAGCAGCCAAGTGGACAGTCGGAACACTGAAGCTTTCTTT
abundance: .; d_gene: .; j_gene: TRBJ2-2; v_gene: TRBV29-1; CDR3aa: CSVRTGTGELFF; CDR3nt: TGCAGCGTTCGGACTGGAACCGGGGAGCTGTTTTTT
abundance: .; d_gene: TRBD1; j_gene: TRBJ2-7; v_gene: TRBV12-5; CDR3aa: CASGLQGQGYGQYF; CDR3nt: TGTGCTAGTGGTTTGCAGGGACAGGGCTACGGGCAGTACTTC
abundance: .; d_gene: .; j_gene: TRBJ2-7; v_gene: TRBV21-1; CDR3aa: CASSNWMPEGGPSPNEQYF; CDR3nt: TGTGCCAGCAGCAATTGGATGCCCGAGGGGGGGCCTTCCCCCAACGAGCAGTACTTC
abundance: .; d_gene: TRBD2; j_gene: TRBJ2-3; v_gene: TRBV7-2; CDR3aa: CASSRGLAGNRDTQYF; CDR3nt: TGTGCCAGCAGCCGCGGACTAGCGGGGAACAGAGATACGCAGTATTTT
abundance: .; d_gene: .; j_gene: TRBJ2-1; v_gene: TRBV21-1; CDR3aa: CATTLMTAYNEQFF; CDR3nt: TGTGCCACCACACTCATGACAGCCTACAATGAGCAGTTCTTC
abundance: .; d_gene: TRBD1; j_gene: TRBJ1-2; v_gene: TRBV2; CDR3aa: CASQGVDFRNGYTF; CDR3nt: TGTGCCAGCCAGGGGGTGGATTTTAGGAATGGCTACACCTTC
abundance: few; d_gene: .; j_gene: TRBJ2-3; v_gene: TRBV25-1; CDR3aa: CASSALASEGDTQYF; CDR3nt: TGTGCCAGCAGTGCCCTAGCCTCGGAGGGAGATACGCAGTATTTT
abundance: .; d_gene: .; j_gene: TRBJ2-4; v_gene: TRBV3-1/TRBV3-2; CDR3aa: CASSPTGARKGIQYF; CDR3nt: TGTGCCAGCAGCCCCACCGGTGCTCGAAAGGGGATTCAGTACTTC
abundance: .; d_gene: .; j_gene: TRBJ1-3; v_gene: TRBV30; CDR3aa: CAWSLGAGNTIYF; CDR3nt: TGTGCCTGGAGTTTAGGGGCCGGAAACACCATATATTTT
abundance: .; d_gene: TRBD2; j_gene: TRBJ2-1; v_gene: TRBV20-1; CDR3aa: CSARAGTKSIF; CDR3nt: TGCAGTGCTAGAGCCGGGACTAAATCCATCTTC
abundance: .; d_gene: .; j_gene: TRBJ1-2; v_gene: TRBV19; CDR3aa: CASSIILGRVNGYTF; CDR3nt: TGTGCCAGTAGTATAATTTTGGGCAGGGTGAATGGCTACACCTTC